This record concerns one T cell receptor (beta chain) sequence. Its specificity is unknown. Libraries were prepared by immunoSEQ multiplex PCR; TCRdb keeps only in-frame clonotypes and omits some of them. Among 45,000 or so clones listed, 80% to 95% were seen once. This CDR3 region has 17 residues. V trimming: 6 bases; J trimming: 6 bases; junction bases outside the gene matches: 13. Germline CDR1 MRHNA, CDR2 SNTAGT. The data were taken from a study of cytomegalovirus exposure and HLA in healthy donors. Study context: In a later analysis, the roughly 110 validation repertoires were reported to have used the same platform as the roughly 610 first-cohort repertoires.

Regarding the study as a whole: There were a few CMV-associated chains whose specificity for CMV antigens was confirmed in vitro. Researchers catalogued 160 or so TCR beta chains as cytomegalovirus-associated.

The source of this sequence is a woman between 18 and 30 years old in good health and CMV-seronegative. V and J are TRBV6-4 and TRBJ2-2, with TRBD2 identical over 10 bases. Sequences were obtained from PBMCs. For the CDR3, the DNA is TGTGCCAGCAGGGCGTTTTCTAGCGGGAGTTTCGCCGGGGAGCTGTTTTTT. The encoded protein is CASRAFSSGSFAGELFF.